These 18 T cell receptor beta chains share one sample of origin, sequenced in a study of blood T cell repertoires in COVID-19. TCRdb keeps only in-frame clones here, not all; method: immunoSEQ multiplex PCR. The repertoire holds over 350,000 clones, with more than 75% as singletons. The sequenced sample was PBMCs or T cells enriched from blood (not recorded which). All receptors derive from a woman between 45 and 60 years old who had recovered from COVID-19.

This clone was detected only once. V usage is TRBV11-2 and J usage is TRBJ1-5, with D possibly being TRBD1 (6 bases). The V and J ends lost 1 base and 2 bases respectively, with 12 bases between them. The CDR3 extends over 16 amino acids. Germline CDR1 reads SGHAT; CDR2 reads FQNNGV. This chain's CDR3 is CASSLGGTSGNQPQHF. CDR3 DNA sequence: TGTGCCAGCAGCTTAGGAGGGACATCTGGCAATCAGCCCCAGCATTTT. The full variable domain, its missing parts supplied by reference TRBV11-2 and TRBJ1-5, is EAGVAQSPRYKIIEKRQSVAFWCNPISGHATLYWYQQILGQGPKLLIQFQNNGVVDDSQLPKDRFSAERLKGVDSTLKIQPAKLEDSAVYLCASSLGGTSGNQPQHFGDGTRLSIL.

The chain combines TRBV30 with TRBJ1-1, with D unclear. The CDR3 consists of 13 residues. V lost 0 bases to trimming and J lost 1 base, with 6 bases between them. Per germline, CDR1 GTSNPN and CDR2 SVGIG (reference sequence). CDR3 protein: CAWSVVENTEAFF. The CDR3, as DNA: TGTGCCTGGAGTGTTGTAGAGAACACTGAAGCTTTCTTT.

Written as DNA, the CDR3 is TGTGCCAGCAGCGCAGGCGTCAGTACAGATACGCAGTATTTT. It codes for CASSAGVSTDTQYF. The rearrangement uses TRBV5-5 and TRBJ2-3; D remains ambiguous. The germline gives CDR1 SGHKS, CDR2 YYEKEE (reference sequence). This CDR3 has 14 amino acids. V was pared by 4 bases and J by 3 bases, with 12 bases between.

This clone was detected only a few times. V usage is TRBV30 and J usage is TRBJ2-6; D call uncertain. Per germline, CDR1 GTSNPN and CDR2 SVGIG (reference sequence). V lost 3 bases, J lost 1 base, and 4 bases lay in between. The CDR3 totals 13 residues. This CDR3 is CAWSQSGANVLTF. Written as DNA, the CDR3 is TGTGCCTGGAGCCAATCTGGGGCCAACGTCCTGACTTTC.

The chain combines TRBV3-1 (or the pseudogene TRBV3-2) with TRBJ1-1; no definite D call. From germline, CDR1 is LGHDT and CDR2 YNNKEL (reference sequence). Trimming took 2 bases from V and 4 from J, leaving 11 bases between them. This CDR3 has 14 residues. The CDR3 reads CASSQREVATEAFF. The CDR3 nucleotides read TGTGCCAGCAGCCAAAGAGAGGTCGCCACTGAAGCTTTCTTT.

Here the CDR3 reads CASSQAGTEETQYF. DNA for the CDR3: TGTGCCAGCAGCCAAGCCGGGACAGAAGAGACCCAGTACTTC. The chain employs TRBV4-2 and TRBJ2-5; 7 positions agree with TRBD1. The trim removed 1 base at V and 3 bases at J, leaving 2 bases unmatched. Germline-derived CDR1 and CDR2 are LGHNA and YNFKEQ. The CDR3 spans 14 residues.

The chain employs TRBV12-3 or TRBV12-4 and TRBJ1-1; 8 nucleotides agree with TRBD1. Trimming removed 6 bases from V and 3 bases from J; junction bases left unmatched: 3. The CDR3 is made up of 13 amino acids. CDR3: CASRSDRDTEAFF. The CDR3 bases are TGTGCCAGCAGATCGGACAGGGACACTGAAGCTTTCTTT.

The V and J genes are TRBV25-1 and TRBJ1-2, with TRBD1 as a possible D gene (5 bases). The CDR3 is 14 amino acids. CDR1 and CDR2 (germline): MGHDK, SYGVNS. V was pared by 1 base and J by 7 bases, with 13 bases between. The CDR3, as DNA: TGTGCCAGCAGTGAATTCGGGGGTCTAACTGGCTACACCTTC. This codes for CASSEFGGLTGYTF.

The chain uses TRBV30 and TRBJ2-7; 13 bases agree with TRBD2. The germline gives CDR1 GTSNPN, CDR2 SVGIG (reference sequence). This CDR3 comprises 15 residues. V was clipped by 2 bases and J by 4 bases; unmatched bases: 5. The CDR3 DNA sequence: TGTGCCTGGAGTTCACGACTAGCGGGGGGTTACGAGCAGTACTTC. Residues: CAWSSRLAGGYEQYF.

The rearrangement uses TRBV29-1 and TRBJ2-5; maybe TRBD2 (5 bases). Germline V gives CDR1 SQVTM, CDR2 ANQGSEA. V lost 6 bases and J 4 bases, leaving 12 bases between the germline ends. The CDR3 contains 12 residues. CDR3 coding DNA: TGCAGCGTCCGGGGATCCCTAGAGACCCAGTACTTC. Translated, it gives CSVRGSLETQYF.

The chain has TRBV5-1 and TRBJ1-3, with D unclear. The CDR3 is 16 amino acids. Between the trimmed V and J ends, which lost 0 bases and 4 bases, there was a span of 14 bases. Germline V gene sequence: CDR1 SGHRS, CDR2 YFSETQ. The CDR3 nucleotides read TGCGCCAGCAGCTTGGATGGCAATCTGGGCGGAAACACCATATATTTT. Its translation: CASSLDGNLGGNTIYF.

The rearrangement links TRBV12-3 or TRBV12-4 to TRBJ1-1, with D unresolved. Trimming took 4 bases from V and 7 from J, leaving 7 bases between them. The CDR3 spans 11 residues. The CDR3 DNA reads as TGTGCCAGCAGTTCGTATTATGAAGCTTTCTTT. As protein: CASSSYYEAFF.

The chain uses TRBV7-3 and TRBJ1-6, with 7 bases that match TRBD1. The CDR3 has 14 amino acids. Trimming at V came to 5 bases and at J to 6 bases, leaving 4 bases not matched to a gene. Per germline, CDR1 SGHTA and CDR2 FQGTGA. The CDR3 loop is CASSPDRRNSPLHF. In nucleotides, the CDR3 is TGTGCCAGCAGCCCGGACAGGCGTAATTCACCCCTCCACTTT.

About this clone itself: At the DNA level, this CDR3 is encoded by other sequences in the same sample as well. The DNA for the CDR3 is TGTGCCAGCAGTGAAGACAGCTATGGCTACACCTTC. Translation gives CASSEDSYGYTF. The chain employs TRBV2 and TRBJ1-2; no definite D call. V was shortened by 1 base and J by 4 bases, with 4 bases between the two germline ends. This CDR3 has 12 amino acids. CDR1 and CDR2 (germline): SNHLY, FYNNEI.

The CDR3 spells CATSDGGYETQYF. CDR3 DNA sequence: TGTGCCACCAGTGATGGAGGGTACGAGACCCAGTACTTC. The chain carries TRBV24-1 and TRBJ2-5; weak D call: TRBD2 (6 bases). The CDR3 has 13 residues. Germline V gene data show CDR1 as KGHDR and CDR2 as SFDVKD. V was pared by 3 bases and J by 5 bases, with 9 bases between.

This clone was counted once. DNA of the CDR3: TGTGCCAGCTCACCGACAGGCGCCTACAATGAGCAGTTCTTC. Protein sequence: CASSPTGAYNEQFF. This sequence joins TRBV18 and TRBJ2-1; possibly TRBD1 for D (6 bases). V was shortened by 3 bases and J by 2 bases, with 8 bases between the two germline ends. The germline gives CDR1 KGHSH, CDR2 LQKENI. This CDR3 contains 14 residues.

This clone turned up a few times. The chain has TRBV9 and TRBJ1-6; weak D call: TRBD1 (5 bases). The CDR3 is 15 residues long. In germline, CDR1 is SGDLS, CDR2 YYNGEE. With 4 bases removed from V and 11 bases from J, the gap between germline ends came to 19 bases. The CDR3 region has the DNA TGTGCCAGCAGCTACGACAGACCAGGTTGTCCACCCCTCCACTTT. Translation gives CASSYDRPGCPPLHF.

The V gene is TRBV27, the J gene TRBJ2-5; weak D call: TRBD2 (5 bases). Between the trimmed V and J ends, which lost 7 bases and 5 bases, there was a span of 14 bases. Germline values: CDR1 MNHEY, CDR2 SMNVEV (reference sequence). This CDR3 has 13 amino acids. CDR3 amino acids: CASKSRGWETQYF. Here the CDR3 DNA reads TGTGCCAGCAAAAGTCGAGGGTGGGAGACCCAGTACTTC.